The 27 T cell receptor beta chains listed next were all sequenced from one sample in a study of beta chain features in type 1 diabetes (dated by TCRdb to the late 2010s). Library preparation employed the immunoSEQ multiplex PCR assay. The entire amount of isolated RNA was reverse transcribed using the High Capacity cDNA Reverse Transcription Kit, so the sequenced TCRB transcripts were expressed ones. Sourced from immuneACCESS, this table was stored by TCRdb with only in-frame sequences that have V and J called. A share of the clones is absent; for the studies checked, an unresolved V gene accounts for under half, and the remainder has no known explanation. The sample table lists hundreds of thousands of clones, around 15% of them with a count of one. About 0.097% of the sample is taken by the ten largest. The sequencing sample was made of naive CD4+ T cells from blood. This sample's cell subset or site label indicates: true naive CD4+ T cells. The receptor source for this set is a man in his late teens or twenties in good health.

Only a few counts were recorded for this clone. The chain employs TRBV9 and TRBJ2-1, with 8 positions matching TRBD2. CDR1 and CDR2 (germline): SGDLS, YYNGEE. The CDR3 spans 17 residues. J was trimmed by 4 bases and V by 5 bases; bases with no gene match: 14. CDR3 loop: CASSPGGASGLYNEQFF. CDR3 in DNA: TGTGCCAGCAGTCCCGGAGGGGCTAGCGGGCTTTACAATGAGCAGTTCTTC.

This clone was counted only a few times. The rearrangement links TRBV7-9 to TRBJ2-7; a possible D gene is TRBD2 (6 bases). This CDR3 comprises 15 residues. Germline CDR1 and CDR2: SEHNR and FQNEAQ (reference sequence). Deletions cut 1 base from V and 2 bases from J, with 12 bases between. CDR3 bases: TGTGCCAGCAGCTTAGGTCAGGGAGGACCCTACGAGCAGTACTTC. This encodes CASSLGQGGPYEQYF. Full variable domain (rest looked up from reference TRBV7-9 and TRBJ2-7): DTGVSQNPRHKITKRGQNVTFRCDPISEHNRLYWYRQTLGQGPEFLTYFQNEAQLEKSRLLSDRFSAERPKGSFSTLEIQRTEQGDSAMYLCASSLGQGGPYEQYFGPGTRLTVT.

In this sample, this clone turned up a few times. Here the CDR3 reads CATRRTGDYNEQFF. DNA of the CDR3: TGCGCCACCCGACGGACAGGAGACTACAATGAGCAGTTCTTC. This chain joins TRBV5-1 and TRBJ2-1; 7 bases line up with TRBD1. Unmatched junction bases numbered 9, after V lost 9 bases and J lost 3 bases. This CDR3 spans 14 amino acids. CDR1 SGHRS and CDR2 YFSETQ come from the germline V gene. Based on the CDR3 plus reference TRBV5-1 and TRBJ2-1, the full variable domain is KAGVTQTPRYLIKTRGQQVTLSCSPISGHRSVSWYQQTPGQGLQFLFEYFSETQRNKGNFPGRFSGRQFSNSRSEMNVSTLELGDSALYLCATRRTGDYNEQFFGPGTRLTVL.

The genes are TRBV6-5 and TRBJ2-2; 7 positions match TRBD2. This CDR3 region has 15 residues. V lost 2 bases and J lost 7; bases outside the gene matches: 7. The germline V gene has CDR1 MNHEY and CDR2 SVGAGI. The DNA of the CDR3 is TGTGCCAGCAGTTACGGGGGGACTATTATCGGGGAGCTGTTTTTT. Translated, it gives CASSYGGTIIGELFF.

This chain uses TRBV10-3 with TRBJ2-7; D is unresolved. The ends were cut back, 6 bases at V and 6 bases at J, with 12 bases in the middle. In germline, CDR1 is ENHRY, CDR2 SYGVKD. The CDR3 is made up of 12 amino acids. The CDR3 DNA reads TGTGCCATCAGCCCATACCAAAGCGAGCAGTACTTC. This sequence encodes CAISPYQSEQYF.

The genes are TRBV30 and TRBJ1-2; D might be TRBD1 (5 bases). Trimming shortened V by 4 bases and J by 6 bases, and 15 bases separated the two germline ends. The germline CDR1 and CDR2 sequences are GTSNPN and SVGIG (reference sequence). The length of the CDR3 is 13 residues. The CDR3 loop is CAWTPARVHGYTF. In DNA, the CDR3 is TGTGCCTGGACCCCCGCCAGGGTCCATGGCTACACCTTC.

This clone turned up a few times. The rearrangement joins TRBV2 to TRBJ2-1; 10 bases map to TRBD1. The J segment lost 3 bases and the V segment lost 3 bases, leaving 2 bases of the junction unmatched. The CDR3 runs to 15 residues. Germline V CDR1 and CDR2: SNHLY, FYNNEI. Here the CDR3 DNA reads TGTGCCAGCAGTGACCGGGACAGGGGCTACAATGAGCAGTTCTTC. Translating it yields CASSDRDRGYNEQFF.

The chain carries TRBV7-2 and TRBJ1-5; D unclear. Trimming pared 0 bases from V and 0 bases from J, leaving 6 bases between. Per germline, CDR1 SGHTA and CDR2 FQGNSA. This CDR3 comprises 15 residues. The CDR3 spells CASSLAHHSNQPQHF. CDR3 nucleotides: TGTGCCAGCAGCTTAGCACACCATAGCAATCAGCCCCAGCATTTT.

This clone has more than one count but fewer than ten. V usage is TRBV29-1 and J usage is TRBJ2-1; possibly TRBD1 for D (6 bases). CDR1 and CDR2 from the germline V gene are SQVTM and ANQGSEA. The CDR3 has 11 residues. Trimming took 5 bases from V and 8 from J, leaving 10 bases between them. Written as DNA, the CDR3 is TGCAGCGTTTCCCACAGGGATGAGCAGTTCTTC. Translated, it gives CSVSHRDEQFF.

Only a few counts were recorded for this clone. V and J are TRBV15 and TRBJ1-5; D call uncertain. This CDR3 comprises 17 residues. The V end lost 2 bases, the J end lost 1 base, and 15 bases lay between the germline ends. Germline-derived CDR1 and CDR2 are LNHNV and YYDKDF (reference sequence). CDR3 protein: CATSRQQRSSSNQPQHF. CDR3 in DNA: TGTGCCACCAGCAGACAGCAGAGGAGTTCGAGCAATCAGCCCCAGCATTTT.

The chain combines TRBV27 with TRBJ2-7, with 12 bases aligning to TRBD2. The V and J ends lost 3 bases and 1 base, in that order; junction bases with no gene match: 4. The CDR3 consists of 16 residues. In germline, CDR1 is MNHEY, CDR2 SMNVEV (reference sequence). CDR3 sequence reads: CASSFRTSGVSYEQYF. CDR3 bases: TGTGCCAGCAGTTTTCGGACTAGCGGGGTATCCTACGAGCAGTACTTC.

The J gene is TRBJ2-1, the V gene TRBV18, with D unclear. Germline CDR1 reads KGHSH; CDR2 reads LQKENI. V lost 2 bases, J lost 10 bases, and 6 bases lay in between. This CDR3 has 11 amino acids. The chain's CDR3 is CASSPSIEQFF. The CDR3 coding sequence is TGTGCCAGCTCACCATCGATCGAGCAGTTCTTC.

This sequence joins TRBV6-5 and TRBJ2-4; D may be TRBD1 (8 bases). The CDR3 totals 13 residues. The ends were cut back, 6 bases at V and 8 bases at J, with 14 bases in the middle. The V gene's germline CDR1 is MNHEY and CDR2 SVGAGI. The CDR3 here is CASRRTGRDIQYF. For the CDR3, the DNA is TGTGCCAGCAGACGGACAGGGAGGGACATTCAGTACTTC.

The sample holds a few counts of this clone. This rearrangement joins TRBV5-4 to TRBJ2-4; D remains unclear. The length of the CDR3 is 13 residues. Germline V gene sequence: CDR1 SGHNT, CDR2 YYREEE (reference sequence). V lost 3 bases to trimming and J lost 7 bases, with 11 bases between them. The CDR3 spells CASSSYEANIQYF. Here the CDR3 DNA reads TGTGCCAGCAGCTCGTACGAAGCCAACATTCAGTACTTC.

This rearrangement joins TRBV5-4 to TRBJ2-3, with TRBD1 matching 7 bases. The V gene's germline CDR1 is SGHNT and CDR2 YYREEE (reference sequence). This CDR3 has 16 residues. Trimming cost V 4 bases and J 0 bases; bases outside gene matches: 8. The CDR3 loop reads CASSARQGRSTDTQYF. The CDR3 region has the DNA TGTGCCAGCAGCGCTAGACAGGGCCGTAGCACAGATACGCAGTATTTT.

This clone was observed a handful of times. This sequence joins TRBV7-2 and TRBJ2-7, with D possibly TRBD1 on 6 matching bases. The germline gives CDR1 SGHTA, CDR2 FQGNSA. V dropped 1 base and J dropped 4 bases, with 14 bases sitting between them. CDR3 length: 15 amino acids. The CDR3 coding sequence is TGTGCCAGCAGCTTAGGGGGGCCCCCTAGGTACGAGCAGTACTTC. This gives the protein CASSLGGPPRYEQYF.

This clone has more than one count but fewer than ten. This chain joins TRBV25-1 and TRBJ2-4; TRBD1 matches at 8 bases. This CDR3 comprises 14 residues. Germline CDR1 MGHDK, CDR2 SYGVNS. Losses at the gene ends were 6 bases for V and 5 bases for J; bases not matched to a gene: 6. CDR3 sequence: CASSGQGFQNIQYF. CDR3 nucleotide sequence: TGTGCCAGCAGCGGACAGGGATTTCAAAACATTCAGTACTTC.

This chain links TRBV28 with TRBJ2-2; D not resolved. Trimming cost V 7 bases and J 0 bases, with 9 bases left between them. Per the germline V gene, CDR1 is MDHEN and CDR2 is SYDVKM. The CDR3 sequence is 14 residues long. This CDR3 reads CASKAGTNTGELFF. In DNA, the CDR3 is TGTGCCAGCAAGGCTGGTACGAACACCGGGGAGCTGTTTTTT.

The chain combines TRBV7-3 with TRBJ2-5; no reliable D call. Trimming shortened V by 3 bases and J by 7 bases, and 21 bases separated the two germline ends. This CDR3 has 16 residues. Germline CDR1 and CDR2: SGHTA and FQGTGA. The chain's CDR3 is CASSFERFGIVGTQYF. In nucleotides, the CDR3 is TGTGCCAGCAGCTTCGAACGATTTGGGATCGTAGGGACCCAGTACTTC.

The chain has TRBV7-9 and TRBJ1-1; 8 bases are a match to TRBD1. This CDR3 spans 13 amino acids. V lost 11 bases, J lost 4 bases, and 9 bases stayed unmatched. The germline V gene encodes CDR1 SEHNR and CDR2 FQNEAQ (reference sequence). CDR3 sequence (DNA): TGTGCCTTAGAGACAGGGGCAGGCACTGAAGCTTTCTTT. Translated, it gives CALETGAGTEAFF.

In its sample, this clone was seen a few times. The chain is built from TRBV9 and TRBJ1-3; the D gene is possibly TRBD1 (5 bases). This CDR3 has 14 residues. Between the trimmed V and J ends, which lost 5 bases and 3 bases, there was a span of 12 bases. The germline CDR1 and CDR2 sequences are SGDLS and YYNGEE. The CDR3 sequence is CASRGVGVGNTIYF. CDR3 DNA: TGTGCCAGCAGAGGAGTAGGGGTTGGAAACACCATATATTTT.

The V and J genes are TRBV29-1 and TRBJ1-2; maybe TRBD1 (5 bases). The CDR3 covers 14 residues. V dropped 6 bases and J dropped 11 bases, with 25 bases sitting between them. Looked up from germline, CDR1 is SQVTM and CDR2 is ANQGSEA. CDR3 in DNA: TGCAGCGTCGCCAAGGAGGCGGGGGGAAATCGGTACACCTTC. Encoded protein: CSVAKEAGGNRYTF. Looking up the rest from reference TRBV29-1 and TRBJ1-2 gives the full variable domain: SAVISQKPSRDICQRGTSLTIQCQVDSQVTMMFWYRQQPGQSLTLIATANQGSEATYESGFVIDKFPISRPNLTFSTLTVSNMSPEDSSIYLCSVAKEAGGNRYTFGSGTRLTVV.

The J gene is TRBJ2-2, the V gene TRBV28, with D uncertain. The CDR3 totals 15 residues. CDR1 and CDR2 (germline): MDHEN, SYDVKM. With 5 bases removed from V and 4 bases from J, the gap between germline ends came to 14 bases. The CDR3 reads CASSGSQLGTGELFF. The DNA of the CDR3 is TGTGCCAGCAGTGGCTCACAGCTTGGCACCGGGGAGCTGTTTTTT.

A few counts support this clone. The chain joins TRBV28 to TRBJ1-5, with 7 bases matching TRBD1. The V segment lost 5 bases and the J segment 6 bases; nucleotides outside the gene matches: 7. Looked up from germline, CDR1 is MDHEN and CDR2 is SYDVKM. There are 14 residues in the CDR3. The CDR3 bases are TGTGCCAGCAGTCAAGGGGGCGCGATTCAGCCCCAGCATTTT. It encodes CASSQGGAIQPQHF.

V usage is TRBV6-5 and J usage is TRBJ2-1, with D possibly matching TRBD2 (6 bases). Germline CDR1 MNHEY, CDR2 SVGAGI. The CDR3 spans 15 residues. V lost 6 bases and J lost 4, with 16 bases in between. The chain's CDR3 is CASSNIGGLYNEQFF. The CDR3 coding sequence is TGTGCCAGCAGCAACATCGGGGGACTTTACAATGAGCAGTTCTTC.

The chain employs TRBV9 and TRBJ1-1; tentative D call: TRBD1 (6 bases). The germline V and J ends were trimmed by 3 bases and 1 base, with 16 bases remaining between them. Per the germline V gene, CDR1 is SGDLS and CDR2 is YYNGEE. This CDR3 region has 16 residues. DNA for the CDR3: TGTGCCAGCAGCGCTCAACAGGGCGGCCGGAACACTGAAGCTTTCTTT. This encodes CASSAQQGGRNTEAFF.

The J gene is TRBJ2-2, the V gene TRBV5-1; possibly TRBD1 for D (6 bases). The CDR3 has 14 amino acids. Trimming took 0 bases from V and 4 from J, leaving 7 bases between them. Germline CDR1 SGHRS, CDR2 YFSETQ. In nucleotides, the CDR3 is TGCGCCAGCAGCTTGGACAGGGCCACCGGGGAGCTGTTTTTT. Protein: CASSLDRATGELFF.